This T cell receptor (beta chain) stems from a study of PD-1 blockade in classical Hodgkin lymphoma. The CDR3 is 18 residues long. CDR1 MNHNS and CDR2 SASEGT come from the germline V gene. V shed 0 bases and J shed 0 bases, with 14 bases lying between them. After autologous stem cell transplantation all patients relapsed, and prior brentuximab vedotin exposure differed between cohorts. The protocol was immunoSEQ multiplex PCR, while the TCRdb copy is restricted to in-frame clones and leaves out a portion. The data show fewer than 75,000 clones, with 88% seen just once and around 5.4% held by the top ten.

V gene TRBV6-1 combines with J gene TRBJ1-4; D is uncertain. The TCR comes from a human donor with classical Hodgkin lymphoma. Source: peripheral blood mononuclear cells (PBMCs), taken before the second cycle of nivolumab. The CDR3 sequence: CASSEAFILGPTNEKLFF. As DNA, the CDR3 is TGTGCCAGCAGTGAAGCTTTCATTCTAGGCCCAACTAATGAAAAACTGTTTTTT.